Sequencing of this T cell receptor beta chain was carried out in a study of identifying expanded T cells in peripheral blood. This CDR3 is 15 amino acids long. Looked up from germline, CDR1 is MNHNS and CDR2 is SASEGT. The V and J ends lost 8 bases and 0 bases respectively, with 14 bases between them. Produced via immunoSEQ multiplex PCR; TCRdb's table is partial and in-frame only. This sample has fewer than 110,000 clones; roughly 89% occur once, and the top ten carry approximately 17%. The TCR was taken from a person aged 18 to 70 in good health. This rearrangement joins TRBV6-1 to TRBJ1-5; TRBD1 is a possible D gene (6 bases). The specimen sequenced was blood. The CDR3 sequence is CASRGTPSSNQPQHF. In DNA, the CDR3 is TGTGCCAGCCGGGGGACACCTTCTAGCAATCAGCCCCAGCATTTT.